This T cell receptor (beta chain) emerged from a study of cytomegalovirus exposure and HLA in healthy donors. Study findings and constraints: Using the classifier, cytomegalovirus status was reportedly diagnosed with high specificity and sensitivity. Despite most TCR sequences being rare, some public TCRs occurred in many donors. The study listed 150 to 200 cytomegalovirus-associated TCR beta chains.

The CDR3 length is 16 residues. CDR1 and CDR2 from the germline V gene are GTSNPN and SVGIG (reference sequence). Unmatched junction bases numbered 8, after V lost 1 base and J lost 6 bases. Turning to this clone: Its matching antigen is unknown.

TCRdb's table, derived via immunoSEQ multiplex PCR, lists solely in-frame clones and lacks some. The table has 70,000 or so clones, about 93% seen once; the top ten hold about 1.4%. This receptor was obtained from a man between 18 and 29 years old in good health and CMV-seropositive. The sample consisted of PBMCs. The V and J genes are TRBV30 and TRBJ2-2; TRBD2 aligns across 10 bases. The chain's CDR3 is CAWSGPLAGAAGELFF. The CDR3 DNA sequence: TGTGCCTGGAGTGGGCCCCTAGCGGGAGCGGCCGGGGAGCTGTTTTTT.